A single sample is the source of the 6 T cell receptor beta chains below, sequenced in a study of CD8 T cells in Susac syndrome. RNA, at about 0.45 to 1 ug, was reverse transcribed with random hexamers. TCRdb independently ran MiXCR on the immunoSEQ multiplex PCR reads; one entry per CDR3 protein. The sample consists of 250,000 to 350,000 distinct CDR3 sequences, approximately 84% of them appearing once. The sequenced sample consisted of CD8+ T cells from PBMCs. The receptor set was obtained from a human donor with multiple sclerosis.

The genes are TRBV9 and TRBJ2-3, with TRBD2 identical over 7 bases. V gave up 2 bases and J gave up 2 bases; unmatched junction bases: 2. Germline lookup yields CDR1 SGDLS and CDR2 YYNGEE. The CDR3 contains 14 residues. DNA for the CDR3: TGTGCCAGCAGCGTCGCGGGAGACACAGATACGCAGTATTTT. Its protein product is CASSVAGDTDTQYF.

V gene TRBV28 combines with J gene TRBJ2-4; possibly TRBD2 for D (6 bases). Looked up from germline, CDR1 is MDHEN and CDR2 is SYDVKM. Trimming pared 10 bases from V and 3 bases from J, leaving 7 bases between. The length of the CDR3 is 11 residues. The CDR3 loop reads CAIGGKNIQYF. CDR3 in DNA: TGTGCCATCGGGGGCAAAAACATTCAGTACTTC. The whole variable domain, filled in from reference TRBV28 and TRBJ2-4, reads DVKVTQSSRYLVKRTGEKVFLECVQDMDHENMFWYRQDPGLGLRLIYFSYDVKMKEKGDIPEGYSVSREKKERFSLILESASTNQTSMYLCAIGGKNIQYFGAGTRLSVL.

This sequence joins TRBV25-1 and TRBJ2-3; 7 bases map to TRBD2. Germline V gene lookup returns CDR1 MGHDK and CDR2 SYGVNS. This CDR3 region has 16 residues. The V gene end was trimmed by 3 bases and the J gene end by 5 bases; junction bases not matched to a gene: 11. The CDR3 here is CASSDGLGSYEDTQYF. The CDR3 DNA reads as TGTGCCAGCAGTGACGGACTAGGGAGTTACGAAGATACGCAGTATTTT.

This chain joins TRBV28 and TRBJ2-3, with TRBD1 matching over 9 bases. The germline gives CDR1 MDHEN, CDR2 SYDVKM. The CDR3 consists of 13 residues. The ends lost 8 bases at V and 4 bases at J; junction bases unmatched: 4. CDR3: CASRDRESDTQYF. DNA for the CDR3: TGTGCCAGCCGGGACAGGGAGTCAGATACGCAGTATTTT. The complete variable domain, with remaining parts taken from reference TRBV28 and TRBJ2-3, reads DVKVTQSSRYLVKRTGEKVFLECVQDMDHENMFWYRQDPGLGLRLIYFSYDVKMKEKGDIPEGYSVSREKKERFSLILESASTNQTSMYLCASRDRESDTQYFGPGTRLTVL.

The rearrangement uses TRBV20-1 and TRBJ2-1; 12 nucleotides agree with TRBD2. Germline V CDR1 and CDR2: DFQATT, SNEGSKA (reference sequence). Trimming at V came to 2 bases and at J to 3 bases, leaving 8 bases not matched to a gene. The CDR3 has 17 residues. CDR3 in DNA: TGCAGTGCTAGACCCCGTGGACTAGCGGGGTTCTACAATGAGCAGTTCTTC. Protein product: CSARPRGLAGFYNEQFF.

The J gene is TRBJ2-4, the V gene TRBV7-9, with D possibly TRBD1 on 6 matching bases. CDR1 is SEHNR, CDR2 FQNEAQ, per germline (reference sequence). The ends were cut back, 5 bases at V and 2 bases at J, with 10 bases in the middle. The CDR3 covers 14 residues. The CDR3 DNA sequence: TGTGCCAGCAGCGCAGGGGTACCCAAAAACATTCAGTACTTC. Protein sequence: CASSAGVPKNIQYF.